This TCR beta chain was obtained from a study of spatial heterogeneity in lung cancer. The overall study: Sequencing consistently turned up more beta-chain sequences than alpha-chain sequences. Mean representation of each unique TCR and UMI combination in the raw reads exceeded 9.5 occurrences.

CDR1 is SGHNT and CDR2 is YYREEE in the germline V gene (reference sequence). The V segment lost 4 bases and the J segment 5 bases; nucleotides outside the gene matches: 5. CDR3 length equals 15 residues. This clonotype is deemed medium-sized. What it binds is unknown. Sample time point: sample taken at primary tumor resection. Unsorted tumor, nontumor lung tissue or cryopreserved PBMC supplied the whole RNA. General observations from the study: Tumoral mutation counts were tracked by counts of expanded intratumoral alpha and beta TCRs.

Individual TCR cDNA molecules each bore their own unique molecular identifier. Each CDR3 protein is one row after TCRdb ran MiXCR on the 5' RACE reads. The sample shows roughly 5,700 distinct CDR3 sequences, just under 8% of them seen only once. This chain uses TRBV5-4 with TRBJ2-1, with 11 nucleotides matching TRBD2. The clonotype comes from a female donor with early-stage non-small cell lung cancer. Sequenced here: lung tumor tissue, sampled at surgery. CDR3 protein: CASSEGLAVNNEQFF. The CDR3 bases are TGTGCCAGCAGCGAGGGACTAGCGGTAAACAATGAGCAGTTCTTC. The entire variable domain, with the rest obtained from reference TRBV5-4 and TRBJ2-1, is as follows: ETGVTQSPTHLIKTRGQQVTLRCSSQSGHNTVSWYQQALGQGPQFIFQYYREEENGRGNFPPRFSGLQFPNYSSELNVNALELDDSALYLCASSEGLAVNNEQFFGPGTRLTVL.